A single sample gave rise to the 20 T cell receptor beta chains below, sequenced in a study of identical twins. MiXCR, run by TCRdb on the 5' RACE reads, gives a single entry per CDR3 protein. The sample includes fewer than 500,000 distinct CDR3 sequences, about 13% of them seen just once. This sample was also put to use in a study of yellow fever vaccine responses in identical twins.

The sample was CD4+ T cells sorted from blood. These receptors were taken from a woman under 30 in good health.

This sequence joins TRBV28 and TRBJ1-4; 7 positions match TRBD1. Losses at the gene ends were 8 bases for V and 1 base for J; bases not matched to a gene: 4. The CDR3 is made up of 14 amino acids. Germline V gene sequence: CDR1 MDHEN, CDR2 SYDVKM. The CDR3 DNA reads TGTGCCAGCTTCCCAGGGGGAACTAATGAAAAACTGTTTTTT. Protein sequence: CASFPGGTNEKLFF.

This clonotype was counted between two and nine times. The chain carries TRBV6-1 and TRBJ2-1, with 11 nucleotides matching TRBD2. V lost 6 bases, J lost 7 bases, and 8 bases stayed unmatched. Germline assignment: CDR1 MNHNS and CDR2 SASEGT. The CDR3 sequence is 15 residues long. CDR3 sequence (DNA): TGTGCCAGCAGACTAACTAGCGGGAGTGAGAATGAGCAGTTCTTC. As protein: CASRLTSGSENEQFF.

This clonotype was seen only a few times. The V call is TRBV6-1, the J call TRBJ2-1; D possibly uses TRBD1 or TRBD2 (6 bases each). The CDR3 is 15 amino acids. CDR1 is MNHNS and CDR2 is SASEGT in the germline V gene. Trimming cost V 7 bases and J 3 bases, with 16 bases left between them. The CDR3 loop reads CASTSSRGVYNEQFF. CDR3 nucleotide sequence: TGTGCCAGCACCTCCTCTAGGGGGGTCTACAATGAGCAGTTCTTC.

The chain combines TRBV10-2 with TRBJ2-2, with TRBD2 identical over 7 bases. The CDR3 runs to 14 residues. Looked up from germline, CDR1 is WSHSY and CDR2 is SAAADI. V lost 6 bases to trimming and J lost 4 bases; unmatched junction nucleotides: 5. The CDR3 coding sequence is TGCGCCAGCAGCCTAGCGGTTGGCACCGGGGAGCTGTTTTTT. Its translation: CASSLAVGTGELFF.

This chain connects TRBV24-1 to TRBJ2-5; 9 nucleotides align to TRBD1. The CDR3 runs to 17 residues. Germline trimming cut 7 bases from V and 3 bases from J; bases unmatched to any gene: 14. The germline V gene has CDR1 KGHDR and CDR2 SFDVKD. The CDR3 region has the DNA TGTGCCACCAGCCTGGGACAGGGATCAACTAAAAAAGAGACCCAGTACTTC. This codes for CATSLGQGSTKKETQYF.

The chain has TRBV6-1 and TRBJ2-1, with 7 bases lining up with TRBD1. Germline V gene sequence: CDR1 MNHNS, CDR2 SASEGT. This CDR3 has 13 amino acids. J gave up 10 bases and V 8 bases, and 11 bases lay outside the gene matches. The CDR3 coding sequence is TGTGCCAGCGGGGACAGTGGGCGTTGGGAGCAGTTCTTC. It translates to CASGDSGRWEQFF.

V is TRBV29-1 and J is TRBJ1-1; TRBD1 is a possible D gene (6 bases). Germline V gene data show CDR1 as SQVTM and CDR2 as ANQGSEA. With 6 bases removed from V and 4 bases from J, the gap between germline ends came to 15 bases. The CDR3 spans 13 residues. The CDR3 bases are TGCAGCGTGGAACAGGGATGGGGCACTGAAGCTTTCTTT. The encoded protein is CSVEQGWGTEAFF.

The J gene is TRBJ2-1, the V gene TRBV20-1; 13 positions match TRBD2. CDR1 DFQATT and CDR2 SNEGSKA come from the germline V gene (reference sequence). The CDR3 sequence is 13 residues long. CDR3 DNA sequence: TGCAGCGAAACTAGCGGGAGGGCCGATGAGCAGTTCTTC. The encoded protein is CSETSGRADEQFF.

This clonotype came up a few times. The CDR3 here is CASSMNLGKAAEAFF. In DNA form, the CDR3 reads TGTGCCAGTAGTATGAATCTTGGGAAGGCGGCTGAAGCTTTCTTT. The V gene is TRBV19, the J gene TRBJ1-1; D call uncertain. The CDR3 runs 15 residues. Between the trimmed V and J ends, which lost 3 bases and 6 bases, there was a span of 17 bases. Germline values: CDR1 LNHDA, CDR2 SQIVND (reference sequence).

This clonotype was counted a few times. The chain employs TRBV21-1 and TRBJ2-3; TRBD2 is the table's D call, not checked against the DNA. TRBV21-1 is assigned pseudogene status. The CDR3 runs to 21 residues. CDR3 sequence: CASSSGKHPPSGSTSTDTQYF. The CDR3 coding sequence is TGTGCCAGCAGCAGTGGAAAGCACCCGCCTAGCGGGAGTACTAGCACAGATACGCAGTATTTT.

The chain carries TRBV12-3 or TRBV12-4 and TRBJ1-1; D possibly corresponds to TRBD1 (6 bases). The CDR3 contains 16 residues. V gave up 3 bases and J gave up 3 bases, with 17 bases separating them. The CDR3 DNA reads as TGTGCCAGCAGTTTGGTCGGGGGGCTCGGGGACACTGAAGCTTTCTTT. Encoded protein: CASSLVGGLGDTEAFF.

This clonotype showed up just a few times. V usage is TRBV4-2 and J usage is TRBJ2-3; 11 nucleotides align to TRBD2. The germline V gene has CDR1 LGHNA and CDR2 YNFKEQ. This CDR3 is built from 12 residues. The V and J ends lost 1 base and 12 bases, in that order; junction bases with no gene match: 0. The DNA of the CDR3 is TGTGCCAGCAGCCAAGGACTAGCGGGACAGTATTTT. It encodes CASSQGLAGQYF.

In this sample, this clonotype turned up a few times. V gene TRBV7-2 combines with J gene TRBJ2-7, with TRBD2 matching over 7 bases. V shed 3 bases and J 4 bases; nucleotides not matched to a gene: 6. Germline CDR1 SGHTA, CDR2 FQGNSA. The CDR3 spans 14 residues. The CDR3 protein is CASSFRGSGYEQYF. The CDR3 region has the DNA TGTGCCAGCAGCTTCCGCGGGAGTGGATACGAGCAGTACTTC.

This clonotype was recorded many times. This sequence joins TRBV4-2 and TRBJ1-3, with D possibly matching TRBD1 (5 bases). V shed 0 bases and J shed 2 bases, with 8 bases lying between them. Germline CDR1 is LGHNA and CDR2 is YNFKEQ. The CDR3 length is 15 residues. The DNA for the CDR3 is TGTGCCAGCAGCCAAGAACGAGGGGCTGGAAACACCATATATTTT. This sequence encodes CASSQERGAGNTIYF.

This clonotype was found once. The J gene is TRBJ2-7, the V gene TRBV29-1; 8 positions agree with TRBD2. V gave up 7 bases and J gave up 0 bases; unmatched junction bases: 8. The CDR3 contains 14 residues. Germline CDR1 reads SQVTM; CDR2 reads ANQGSEA. The CDR3 bases are TGCAGCGCCTCGAGAAGCGGGAGCTCCTACGAGCAGTACTTC. Its translation: CSASRSGSSYEQYF.

A few counts support this clonotype. The V call is TRBV23-1, the J call TRBJ1-5, with D possibly being TRBD1 (6 bases). TRBV23-1 is treated as an ORF (open reading frame) with a function not yet certain. CDR3 size: 16 residues. V was clipped by 1 base and J by 0 bases, with 10 bases between them. CDR3 DNA: TGCGCCAGCAGTCAATGGACAGATTCTAGCAATCAGCCCCAGCATTTT. This translates into CASSQWTDSSNQPQHF.

J is TRBJ2-5 and V is TRBV18, with TRBD2 as a possible D gene (6 bases). The CDR3 sequence is 14 residues long. Between the trimmed V and J ends, which lost 3 bases and 2 bases, there was a span of 10 bases. Germline V lookup: CDR1 KGHSH, CDR2 LQKENI. CDR3 amino acids: CASSPAGWQETQYF. CDR3 sequence (DNA): TGTGCCAGCTCACCTGCGGGGTGGCAAGAGACCCAGTACTTC. Complete variable domain (other parts from reference TRBV18 and TRBJ2-5): NAGVMQNPRHLVRRRGQEARLRCSPMKGHSHVYWYRQLPEEGLKFMVYLQKENIIDESGMPKERFSAEFPKEGPSILRIQQVVRGDSAAYFCASSPAGWQETQYFGPGTRLLVL.

The sample holds a few counts of this clonotype. The chain joins TRBV5-1 to TRBJ2-2; weak D call: TRBD2 (6 bases). This CDR3 region has 16 residues. V was cut by 1 base and J by 3 bases, with 13 bases left in between. Germline CDR1 SGHRS, CDR2 YFSETQ. The CDR3 loop is CASSLFRGADTGELFF. The CDR3 DNA reads TGCGCCAGCAGCTTGTTTCGCGGGGCGGACACCGGGGAGCTGTTTTTT.

This clonotype was counted a few times. The genes are TRBV6-1 and TRBJ1-1, with 8 positions matching TRBD1. The CDR3 sequence is 13 residues long. Germline CDR1 is MNHNS and CDR2 is SASEGT. V gave up 11 bases and J gave up 0 bases; unmatched junction bases: 5. The CDR3 sequence: CAAGGRLNTEAFF. CDR3 DNA: TGTGCCGCAGGGGGCCGCCTGAACACTGAAGCTTTCTTT.

This clonotype was observed a few times. This sequence joins TRBV20-1 and TRBJ2-1; TRBD2 matches at 9 bases. The V gene end was trimmed by 4 bases and the J gene end by 0 bases; junction bases not matched to a gene: 1. The CDR3 extends over 14 amino acids. Germline V gives CDR1 DFQATT, CDR2 SNEGSKA (reference sequence). DNA for the CDR3: TGCAGTGCTACGGGACTAGCCTCCTACAATGAGCAGTTCTTC. Protein sequence: CSATGLASYNEQFF.